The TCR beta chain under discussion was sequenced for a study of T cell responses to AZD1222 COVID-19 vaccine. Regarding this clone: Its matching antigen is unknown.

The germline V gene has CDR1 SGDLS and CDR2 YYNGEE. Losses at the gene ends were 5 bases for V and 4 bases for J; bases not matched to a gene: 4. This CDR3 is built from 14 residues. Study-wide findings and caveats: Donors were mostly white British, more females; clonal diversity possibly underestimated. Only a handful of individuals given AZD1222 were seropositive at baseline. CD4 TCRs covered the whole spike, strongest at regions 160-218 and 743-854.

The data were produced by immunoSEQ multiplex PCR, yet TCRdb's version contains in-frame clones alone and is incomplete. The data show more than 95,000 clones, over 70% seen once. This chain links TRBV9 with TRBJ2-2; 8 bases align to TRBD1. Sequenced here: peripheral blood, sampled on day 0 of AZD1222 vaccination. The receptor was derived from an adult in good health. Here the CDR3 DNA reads TGTGCCAGCAGGTCCGGGACAGGCACCGGGGAGCTGTTTTTT. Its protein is CASRSGTGTGELFF.